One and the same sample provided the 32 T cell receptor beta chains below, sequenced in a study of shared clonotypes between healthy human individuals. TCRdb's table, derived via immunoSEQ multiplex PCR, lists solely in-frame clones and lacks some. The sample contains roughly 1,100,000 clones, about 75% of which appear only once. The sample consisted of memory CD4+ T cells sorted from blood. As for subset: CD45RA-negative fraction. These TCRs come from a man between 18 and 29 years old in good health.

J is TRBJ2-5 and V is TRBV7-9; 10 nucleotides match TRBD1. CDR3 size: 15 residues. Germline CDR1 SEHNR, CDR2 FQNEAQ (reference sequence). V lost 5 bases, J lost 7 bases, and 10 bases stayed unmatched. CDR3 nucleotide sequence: TGTGCCAGCAGCCGAGGGACAGGGGATGGGGCGACCCAGTACTTC. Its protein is CASSRGTGDGATQYF.

For the CDR3, the DNA is TGTGCCAGCAGCCCCGAAGCACGATCACCCCTCCACTTT. It is translated as CASSPEARSPLHF. The chain combines TRBV7-9 with TRBJ1-6; D not certain. Trimming took off 5 bases at V and 10 bases at J, with 12 bases between the two ends. CDR1 is SEHNR and CDR2 is FQNEAQ in the germline V gene (reference sequence). The CDR3 consists of 13 residues. Variable domain in full (rest from reference TRBV7-9 and TRBJ1-6): DTGVSQNPRHKITKRGQNVTFRCDPISEHNRLYWYRQTLGQGPEFLTYFQNEAQLEKSRLLSDRFSAERPKGSFSTLEIQRTEQGDSAMYLCASSPEARSPLHFGNGTRLTVT.

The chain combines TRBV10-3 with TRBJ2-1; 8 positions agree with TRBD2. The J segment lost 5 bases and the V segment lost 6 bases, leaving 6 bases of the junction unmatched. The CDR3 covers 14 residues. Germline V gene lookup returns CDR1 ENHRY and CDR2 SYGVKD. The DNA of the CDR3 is TGTGCCATCAGGCCGGGACTAGAGCACAATGAGCAGTTCTTC. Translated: CAIRPGLEHNEQFF.

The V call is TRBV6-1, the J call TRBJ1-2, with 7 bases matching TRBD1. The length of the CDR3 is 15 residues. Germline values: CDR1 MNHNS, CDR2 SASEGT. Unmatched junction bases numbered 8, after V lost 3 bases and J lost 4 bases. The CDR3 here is CASSERDSFFYGYTF. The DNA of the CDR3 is TGTGCCAGCAGTGAGAGGGACAGCTTTTTCTATGGCTACACCTTC.

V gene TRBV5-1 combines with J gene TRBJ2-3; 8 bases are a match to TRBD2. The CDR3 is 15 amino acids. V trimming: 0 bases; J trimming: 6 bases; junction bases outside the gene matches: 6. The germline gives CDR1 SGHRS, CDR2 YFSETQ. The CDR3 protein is CASSLAAGESDTQYF. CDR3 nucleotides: TGCGCCAGCAGCTTGGCAGCGGGGGAGAGCGATACGCAGTATTTT.

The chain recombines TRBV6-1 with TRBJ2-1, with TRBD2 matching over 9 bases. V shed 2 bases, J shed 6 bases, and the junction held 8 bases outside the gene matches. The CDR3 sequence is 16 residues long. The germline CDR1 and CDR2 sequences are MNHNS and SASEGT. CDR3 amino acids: CASSERAGGWSNEQFF. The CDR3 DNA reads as TGTGCCAGCAGTGAAAGGGCGGGAGGGTGGAGCAATGAGCAGTTCTTC.

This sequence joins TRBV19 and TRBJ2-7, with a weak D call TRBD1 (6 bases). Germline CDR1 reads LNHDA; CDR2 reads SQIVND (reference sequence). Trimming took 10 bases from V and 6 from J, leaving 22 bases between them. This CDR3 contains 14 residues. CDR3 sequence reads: CATQKNRALREQYF. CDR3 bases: TGTGCCACCCAGAAAAACAGGGCGCTCCGCGAGCAGTACTTC.

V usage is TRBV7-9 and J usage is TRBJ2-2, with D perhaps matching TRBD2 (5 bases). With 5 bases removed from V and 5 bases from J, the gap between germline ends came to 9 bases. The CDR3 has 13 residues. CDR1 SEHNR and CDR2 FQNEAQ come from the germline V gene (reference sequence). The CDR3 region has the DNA TGTGCCAGCAGCAAACTAGTTACCGGGGAGCTGTTTTTT. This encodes CASSKLVTGELFF.

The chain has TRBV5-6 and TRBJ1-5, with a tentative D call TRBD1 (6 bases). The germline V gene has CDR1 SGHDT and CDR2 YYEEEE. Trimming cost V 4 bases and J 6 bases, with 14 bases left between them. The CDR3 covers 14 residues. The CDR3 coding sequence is TGTGCCAGCAGCCAGACAGGTGGAGGTCAGCCCCAGCATTTT. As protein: CASSQTGGGQPQHF.

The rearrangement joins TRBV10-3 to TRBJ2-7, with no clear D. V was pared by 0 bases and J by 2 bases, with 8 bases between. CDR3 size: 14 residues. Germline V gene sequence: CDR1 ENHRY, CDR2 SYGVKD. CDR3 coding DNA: TGTGCCATCAGTGAGTCGGCCCTGACCTACGAGCAGTACTTC. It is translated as CAISESALTYEQYF.

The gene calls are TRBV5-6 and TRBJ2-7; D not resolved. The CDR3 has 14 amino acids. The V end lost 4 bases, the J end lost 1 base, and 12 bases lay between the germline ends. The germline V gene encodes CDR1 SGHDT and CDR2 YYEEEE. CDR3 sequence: CASSREAQSYEQYF. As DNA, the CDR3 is TGTGCCAGCAGCCGCGAGGCCCAGTCCTACGAGCAGTACTTC.

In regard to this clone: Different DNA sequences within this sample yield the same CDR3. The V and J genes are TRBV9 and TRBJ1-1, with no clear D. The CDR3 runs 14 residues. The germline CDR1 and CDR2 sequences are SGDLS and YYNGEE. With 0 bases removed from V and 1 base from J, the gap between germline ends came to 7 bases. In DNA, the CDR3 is TGTGCCAGCAGCGTAGTGACGGGGAACACTGAAGCTTTCTTT. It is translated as CASSVVTGNTEAFF.

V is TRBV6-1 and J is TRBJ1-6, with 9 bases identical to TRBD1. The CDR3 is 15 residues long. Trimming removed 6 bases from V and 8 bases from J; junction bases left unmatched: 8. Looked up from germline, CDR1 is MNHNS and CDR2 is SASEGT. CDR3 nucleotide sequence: TGTGCCAGCAGGAGTTGGGGGACAGGGTATTCACCCCTCCACTTT. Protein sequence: CASRSWGTGYSPLHF.

This CDR3 is CASMDPSGAYEQYF. DNA of the CDR3: TGCGCCAGCATGGATCCTAGCGGGGCCTACGAGCAGTACTTC. This chain joins TRBV5-1 and TRBJ2-7; 9 bases match TRBD2. V was pared by 6 bases and J by 2 bases, with 6 bases of the junction left unmatched. The CDR3 has 14 amino acids. Germline CDR1 SGHRS, CDR2 YFSETQ.

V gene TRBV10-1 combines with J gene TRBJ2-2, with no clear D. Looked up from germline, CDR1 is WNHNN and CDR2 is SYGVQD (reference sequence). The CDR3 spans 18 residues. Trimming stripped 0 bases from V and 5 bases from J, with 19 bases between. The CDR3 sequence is CASSESYSIFDLTGELFF. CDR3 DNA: TGCGCCAGCAGTGAGTCCTACAGTATTTTCGATTTGACCGGGGAGCTGTTTTTT.

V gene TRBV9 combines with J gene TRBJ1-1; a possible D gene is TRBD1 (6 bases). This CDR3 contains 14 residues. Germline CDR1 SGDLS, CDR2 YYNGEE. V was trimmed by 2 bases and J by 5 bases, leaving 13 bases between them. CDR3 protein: CASSVDRRSTEAFF. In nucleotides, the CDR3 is TGTGCCAGCAGCGTTGACAGGAGGTCGACTGAAGCTTTCTTT. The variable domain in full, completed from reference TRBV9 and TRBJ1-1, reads DSGVTQTPKHLITATGQRVTLRCSPRSGDLSVYWYQQSLDQGLQFLIQYYNGEERAKGNILERFSAQQFPDLHSELNLSSLELGDSALYFCASSVDRRSTEAFFGQGTRLTVV.

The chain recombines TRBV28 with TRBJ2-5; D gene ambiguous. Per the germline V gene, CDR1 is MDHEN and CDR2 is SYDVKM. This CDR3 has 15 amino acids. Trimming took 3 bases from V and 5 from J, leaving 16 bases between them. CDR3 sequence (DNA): TGTGCCAGCAGTTTTAATTTAGGTCTGGCCGAGACCCAGTACTTC. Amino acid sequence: CASSFNLGLAETQYF.

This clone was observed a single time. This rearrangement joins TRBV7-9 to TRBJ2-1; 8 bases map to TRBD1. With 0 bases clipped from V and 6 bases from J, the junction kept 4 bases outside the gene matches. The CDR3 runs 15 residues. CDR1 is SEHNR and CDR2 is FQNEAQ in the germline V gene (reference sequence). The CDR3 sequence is CASSLAPTGVNEQFF. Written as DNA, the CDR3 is TGTGCCAGCAGCTTAGCCCCGACAGGGGTCAATGAGCAGTTCTTC.

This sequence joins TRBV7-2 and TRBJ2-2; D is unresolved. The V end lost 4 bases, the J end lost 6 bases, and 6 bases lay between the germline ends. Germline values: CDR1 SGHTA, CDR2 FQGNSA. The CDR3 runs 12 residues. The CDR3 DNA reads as TGTGCCAGCAGCTCAGGATCCGGGGAGCTGTTTTTT. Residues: CASSSGSGELFF.

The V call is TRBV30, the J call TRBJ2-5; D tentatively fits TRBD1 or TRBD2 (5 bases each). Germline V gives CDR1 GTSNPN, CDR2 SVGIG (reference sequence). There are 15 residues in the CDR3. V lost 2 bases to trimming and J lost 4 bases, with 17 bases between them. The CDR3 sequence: CAWSRGGTGGETQYF. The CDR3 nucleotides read TGTGCCTGGAGTCGGGGCGGAACAGGTGGAGAGACCCAGTACTTC.

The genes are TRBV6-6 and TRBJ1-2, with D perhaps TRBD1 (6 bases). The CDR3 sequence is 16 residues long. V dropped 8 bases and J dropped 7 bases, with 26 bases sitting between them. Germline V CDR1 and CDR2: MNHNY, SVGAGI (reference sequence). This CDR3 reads CASLLPYSLRGGGYTF. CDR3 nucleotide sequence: TGTGCCAGCCTCTTGCCTTACAGTTTAAGGGGGGGTGGCTACACCTTC.

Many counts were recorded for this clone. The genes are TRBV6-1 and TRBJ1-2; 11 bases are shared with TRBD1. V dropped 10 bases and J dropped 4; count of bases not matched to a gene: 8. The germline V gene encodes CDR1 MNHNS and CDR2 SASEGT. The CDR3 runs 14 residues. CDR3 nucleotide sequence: TGTGCCATCGGACAGGGGGCGCCTAGCTATGGCTACACCTTC. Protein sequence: CAIGQGAPSYGYTF.

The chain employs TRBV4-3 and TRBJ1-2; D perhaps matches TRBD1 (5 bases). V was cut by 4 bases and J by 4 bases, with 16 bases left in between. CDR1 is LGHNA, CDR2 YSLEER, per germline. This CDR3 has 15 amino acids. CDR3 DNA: TGCGCCAGCAGCCTCTACTTTGGGGGAGGCTATGGCTACACCTTC. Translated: CASSLYFGGGYGYTF.

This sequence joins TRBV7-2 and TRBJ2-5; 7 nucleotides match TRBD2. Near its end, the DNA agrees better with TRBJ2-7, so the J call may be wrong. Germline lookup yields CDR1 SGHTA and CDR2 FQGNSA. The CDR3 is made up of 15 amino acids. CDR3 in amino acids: CASSISSGSSYEQYF. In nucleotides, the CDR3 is TGTGCCAGCAGTATATCTAGCGGATCCTCCTACGAGCAGTACTTC.

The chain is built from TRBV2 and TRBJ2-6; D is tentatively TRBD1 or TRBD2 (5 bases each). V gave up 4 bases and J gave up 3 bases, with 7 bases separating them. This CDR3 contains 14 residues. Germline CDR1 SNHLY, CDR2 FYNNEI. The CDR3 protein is CASSGGYGANVLTF. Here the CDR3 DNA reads TGTGCCAGCAGTGGGGGGTATGGGGCCAACGTCCTGACTTTC.

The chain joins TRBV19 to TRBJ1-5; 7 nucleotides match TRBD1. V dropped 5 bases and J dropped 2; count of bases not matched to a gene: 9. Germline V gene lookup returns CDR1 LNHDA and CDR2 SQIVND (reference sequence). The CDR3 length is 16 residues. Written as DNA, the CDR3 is TGTGCCAGTAGTGCTCGGAACAGGGGTGGCAATCAGCCCCAGCATTTT. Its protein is CASSARNRGGNQPQHF.

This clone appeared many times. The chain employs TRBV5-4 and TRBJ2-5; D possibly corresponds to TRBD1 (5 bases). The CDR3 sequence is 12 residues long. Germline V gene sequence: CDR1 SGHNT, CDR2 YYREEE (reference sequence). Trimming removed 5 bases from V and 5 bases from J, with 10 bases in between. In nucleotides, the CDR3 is TGTGCCAGCAGTTCGGCAGGGGAGACCCAGTACTTC. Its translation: CASSSAGETQYF.

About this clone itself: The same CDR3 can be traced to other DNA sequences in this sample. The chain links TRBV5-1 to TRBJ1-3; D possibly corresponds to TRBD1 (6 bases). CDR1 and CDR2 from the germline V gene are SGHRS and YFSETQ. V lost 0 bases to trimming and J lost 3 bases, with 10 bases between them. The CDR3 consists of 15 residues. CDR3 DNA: TGCGCCAGCAGCTTGGAAGGGGGAGGTGGAAACACCATATATTTT. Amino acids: CASSLEGGGGNTIYF.

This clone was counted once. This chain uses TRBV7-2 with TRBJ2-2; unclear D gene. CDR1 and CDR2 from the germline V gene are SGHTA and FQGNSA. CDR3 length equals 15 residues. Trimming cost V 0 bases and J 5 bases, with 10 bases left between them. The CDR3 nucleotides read TGTGCCAGCAGCTTAGCTTCGCAAGGGACCGGGGAGCTGTTTTTT. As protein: CASSLASQGTGELFF.

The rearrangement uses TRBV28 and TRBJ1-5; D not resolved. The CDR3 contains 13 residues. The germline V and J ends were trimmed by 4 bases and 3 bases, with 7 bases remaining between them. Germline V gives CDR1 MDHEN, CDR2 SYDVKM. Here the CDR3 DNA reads TGTGCCAGCAGTTACGACACCAATCAGCCCCAGCATTTT. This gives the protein CASSYDTNQPQHF.

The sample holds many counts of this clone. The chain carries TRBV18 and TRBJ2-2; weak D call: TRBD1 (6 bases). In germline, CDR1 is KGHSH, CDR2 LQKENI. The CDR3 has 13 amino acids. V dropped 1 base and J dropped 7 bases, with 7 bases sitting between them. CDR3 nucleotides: TGTGCCAGCTCACCACGGGACATCGGGGAGCTGTTTTTT. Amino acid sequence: CASSPRDIGELFF.

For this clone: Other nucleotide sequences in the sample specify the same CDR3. In nucleotides, the CDR3 is TGTGCCAGCAGCGTCTTACTATTGGATACGCAGTATTTT. Translating gives CASSVLLLDTQYF. The chain carries TRBV9 and TRBJ2-3; no reliable D call. The CDR3 has 13 residues. Trimming left V 2 bases short and J 6 bases short, with 10 bases between. The germline V gene encodes CDR1 SGDLS and CDR2 YYNGEE.